What follows are 28 T cell receptor beta chains derived from one specimen sequenced in a study of CD4 T cells in relation to SARS-CoV-2 and coronaviruses. Clones were sequenced by immunoSEQ multiplex PCR, and TCRdb holds only the in-frame ones, with some missing. The repertoire includes about 54,000 clones, about 90% of them detected once, and under 0.4% sits in the top ten. Sequencing used naive CD4+ T cells from PBMCs. Subset defined: naive CD4+ T cells isolated by negative enrichment. The receptors come from an adult with COVID-19.

The V gene is TRBV4-1, the J gene TRBJ2-5; TRBD2 is a possible D gene (6 bases). CDR1 is MGHRA, CDR2 YSYEKL, per germline. The CDR3 sequence is 15 residues long. V was cut by 2 bases and J by 4 bases, with 14 bases left in between. Written as DNA, the CDR3 is TGCGCCAGCAGCCAACCGACTAGGAAGGCAGAGACCCAGTACTTC. This gives the protein CASSQPTRKAETQYF.

The chain couples TRBV18 to TRBJ1-4, with D unclear. Germline-derived CDR1 and CDR2 are KGHSH and LQKENI. The CDR3 totals 13 residues. With 3 bases removed from V and 5 bases from J, the gap between germline ends came to 7 bases. CDR3 in amino acids: CASSPQKNEKLFF. The CDR3 DNA is TGTGCCAGCTCACCCCAGAAGAATGAAAAACTGTTTTTT. Combining the CDR3 with reference TRBV18 and TRBJ1-4 gives the whole variable domain NAGVMQNPRHLVRRRGQEARLRCSPMKGHSHVYWYRQLPEEGLKFMVYLQKENIIDESGMPKERFSAEFPKEGPSILRIQQVVRGDSAAYFCASSPQKNEKLFFGSGTQLSVL.

This chain links TRBV6-5 with TRBJ1-6; D may be TRBD1 (6 bases). The CDR3 is 13 amino acids. V lost 6 bases, J lost 10 bases, and 13 bases lay in between. The germline CDR1 and CDR2 sequences are MNHEY and SVGAGI. CDR3 nucleotides: TGTGCCAGCAGGCGAACAACAGGGTCACCCCTCCACTTT. Protein sequence: CASRRTTGSPLHF.

J is TRBJ2-1 and V is TRBV24-1, with 9 positions matching TRBD2. This CDR3 is built from 16 residues. Germline CDR1 KGHDR, CDR2 SFDVKD. Trimming at V came to 3 bases and at J to 5 bases, leaving 7 bases not matched to a gene. CDR3 DNA: TGTGCCACCAGTGATGTAAGCGGGAGGTCGAACAATGAGCAGTTCTTC. The encoded protein is CATSDVSGRSNNEQFF.

The gene calls are TRBV2 and TRBJ1-1; TRBD1 is a possible D gene (6 bases). This CDR3 is built from 13 residues. Germline-derived CDR1 and CDR2 are SNHLY and FYNNEI. Trimming cost V 6 bases and J 3 bases, with 11 bases left between them. CDR3 amino acids: CASSRGGDTEAFF. CDR3 nucleotides: TGTGCCAGCAGCAGGGGAGGGGACACTGAAGCTTTCTTT.

The chain has TRBV3-1 (or the pseudogene TRBV3-2) and TRBJ2-2; D is ambiguous. Trimming stripped 8 bases from V and 4 bases from J, with 8 bases between. CDR1 LGHDT and CDR2 YNNKEL come from the germline V gene (reference sequence). This CDR3 has 12 residues. CDR3: CASRRGTGELFF. CDR3 in DNA: TGTGCCAGCCGTCGAGGCACCGGGGAGCTGTTTTTT.

The V call is TRBV7-8, the J call TRBJ2-4; D unresolved. CDR1 SGHVS and CDR2 FQNEAQ come from the germline V gene. The CDR3 is made up of 11 amino acids. Deletions cut 5 bases from V and 6 bases from J, with 5 bases between. The CDR3 DNA follows: TGTGCCAGCAGCATCTCAAACATTCAGTACTTC. This encodes CASSISNIQYF.

The chain employs TRBV7-9 and TRBJ1-1; the match to TRBD1 covers 7 bases. V gave up 5 bases and J gave up 2 bases; unmatched junction bases: 5. The CDR3 loop spans 14 amino acids. Germline V gene data show CDR1 as SEHNR and CDR2 as FQNEAQ (reference sequence). The CDR3: CASSPGQKNTEAFF. The CDR3 coding sequence is TGTGCCAGCAGCCCGGGACAGAAAAACACTGAAGCTTTCTTT.

The chain links TRBV9 to TRBJ2-3; 7 bases fit TRBD2. CDR1 and CDR2 from the germline V gene are SGDLS and YYNGEE. CDR3 size: 15 residues. J lost 6 bases, V lost 0 bases, and 7 bases had no gene match. CDR3 region: CASSVGTSFRDTQYF. The CDR3 DNA follows: TGTGCCAGCAGCGTAGGGACTAGTTTTAGGGATACGCAGTATTTT.

V usage is TRBV6-2 or TRBV6-3 and J usage is TRBJ2-7; 14 nucleotides match TRBD2. CDR3 length: 19 amino acids. Trimming cost V 2 bases and J 2 bases; bases outside gene matches: 11. Germline-derived CDR1 and CDR2 are MNHEY and SVGEGT. The DNA of the CDR3 is TGTGCCAGCAGTTACCCTTTACAAGGACTAGCGGGAGGACCCTACGAGCAGTACTTC. This gives the protein CASSYPLQGLAGGPYEQYF.

The V and J genes are TRBV7-9 and TRBJ2-3, with D possibly being TRBD1 (6 bases). This CDR3 comprises 14 residues. Per the germline V gene, CDR1 is SEHNR and CDR2 is FQNEAQ (reference sequence). The V gene lost 4 bases and the J gene lost 4 bases, with 12 bases spanning the gap. For the CDR3, the DNA is TGTGCCAGCAGCTCCCAAGGGGGTTCAGATACGCAGTATTTT. This gives the protein CASSSQGGSDTQYF.

V and J are TRBV2 and TRBJ1-2; 10 bases are a match to TRBD1. This CDR3 contains 16 residues. J gave up 2 bases and V 0 bases, and 3 bases lay outside the gene matches. Per the germline V gene, CDR1 is SNHLY and CDR2 is FYNNEI. CDR3 region: CASSEAGTGANYGYTF. The CDR3 DNA follows: TGTGCCAGCAGTGAAGCAGGGACAGGGGCAAACTATGGCTACACCTTC.

The chain employs TRBV28 and TRBJ2-3; D call uncertain. The CDR3 sequence is 11 residues long. The V gene lost 5 bases and the J gene lost 11 bases, with 11 bases spanning the gap. Germline-derived CDR1 and CDR2 are MDHEN and SYDVKM. CDR3 DNA sequence: TGTGCCAGCAGTCCCGCTTCAAGGCAGTATTTT. Protein: CASSPASRQYF.

The chain employs TRBV10-3 and TRBJ2-3, with D perhaps TRBD1 (6 bases). The germline gives CDR1 ENHRY, CDR2 SYGVKD. Trimming left V 8 bases short and J 1 base short, with 10 bases between. The CDR3 is made up of 13 amino acids. CDR3 in DNA: TGTGCCATCCAACAGGGCGGCACAGATACGCAGTATTTT. As protein: CAIQQGGTDTQYF.

This chain connects TRBV21-1 to TRBJ2-1. TRBV21-1 is reported as a pseudogene. The CDR3 is 15 residues long. The CDR3 loop is CASSKVVKAYNEQFF. The CDR3 bases are TGTGCCAGCAGCAAAGTGGTAAAGGCCTACAATGAGCAGTTCTTC.

This sequence joins TRBV4-1 and TRBJ2-3; D remains ambiguous. Trimming took off 2 bases at V and 4 bases at J, with 13 bases between the two ends. The CDR3 has 15 amino acids. Looked up from germline, CDR1 is MGHRA and CDR2 is YSYEKL. In DNA, the CDR3 is TGCGCCAGCAGCCAACAGCCGGGCAGCCCAGATACGCAGTATTTT. It codes for CASSQQPGSPDTQYF.

The chain couples TRBV4-1 to TRBJ2-3; 13 bases line up with TRBD2. CDR3 size: 19 residues. Trimming at V came to 1 base and at J to 1 base, leaving 8 bases not matched to a gene. Per germline, CDR1 MGHRA and CDR2 YSYEKL. The CDR3 region is CASSQGRLAGGLGTDTQYF. CDR3 DNA sequence: TGCGCCAGCAGCCAAGGTCGACTAGCGGGAGGTCTCGGCACAGATACGCAGTATTTT.

The chain carries TRBV24-1 and TRBJ2-5; 15 nucleotides agree with TRBD2. CDR1 KGHDR and CDR2 SFDVKD come from the germline V gene. The CDR3 has 14 residues. The ends lost 7 bases at V and 5 bases at J; junction bases unmatched: 1. The CDR3: CATSGTSGRETQYF. CDR3 in DNA: TGTGCCACCAGCGGGACTAGCGGGAGGGAGACCCAGTACTTC.

V gene TRBV2 combines with J gene TRBJ2-3; D unresolved. V shed 10 bases and J shed 5 bases, with 13 bases lying between them. Germline V gene data show CDR1 as SNHLY and CDR2 as FYNNEI. The CDR3 consists of 12 residues. This CDR3 is CATLRTRDTQYF. In nucleotides, the CDR3 is TGTGCCACCTTACGTACCAGAGATACGCAGTATTTT. Variable domain in full (rest from reference TRBV2 and TRBJ2-3): EPEVTQTPSHQVTQMGQEVILRCVPISNHLYFYWYRQILGQKVEFLVSFYNNEISEKSEIFDDQFSVERPDGSNFTLKIRSTKLEDSAMYFCATLRTRDTQYFGPGTRLTVL.

The rearrangement uses TRBV5-1 and TRBJ1-1; no clear D. The CDR3 loop spans 17 amino acids. Per germline, CDR1 SGHRS and CDR2 YFSETQ. Deletions cut 0 bases from V and 5 bases from J, with 20 bases between. The chain's CDR3 is CASSLVSPGARDTEAFF. Written as DNA, the CDR3 is TGCGCCAGCAGCTTGGTTTCGCCAGGAGCAAGGGATACTGAAGCTTTCTTT.

This chain links TRBV28 with TRBJ1-4; D ambiguous. The V end lost 4 bases, the J end lost 2 bases, and 11 bases lay between the germline ends. The CDR3 runs 15 residues. Germline CDR1 and CDR2: MDHEN and SYDVKM. CDR3 region: CASSSQIGTNEKLFF. The CDR3 DNA is TGTGCCAGCAGTTCGCAGATTGGCACTAATGAAAAACTGTTTTTT.

Only one count was recorded for this clone. The rearrangement joins TRBV2 to TRBJ1-1, with D unclear. Germline CDR1 reads SNHLY; CDR2 reads FYNNEI. Trimming removed 1 base at V and 7 bases at J, with 10 bases between. This CDR3 has 13 amino acids. The CDR3 DNA follows: TGTGCCAGCAGTGAAGACACGCGGTTTGAAGCTTTCTTT. Encoded protein: CASSEDTRFEAFF.

The rearrangement links TRBV28 to TRBJ1-1, with a possible D match to TRBD1 (6 bases). V was pared by 8 bases and J by 1 base, with 20 bases between. The CDR3 runs to 16 residues. Germline V gene sequence: CDR1 MDHEN, CDR2 SYDVKM. The CDR3 sequence: CASGQYMGAGNTEAFF. DNA of the CDR3: TGTGCCAGCGGACAATATATGGGGGCAGGGAACACTGAAGCTTTCTTT.

This clone was seen just once. This chain links TRBV7-2 with TRBJ2-3; 7 bases fit TRBD1. From germline, CDR1 is SGHTA and CDR2 FQGNSA. The J segment lost 2 bases and the V segment lost 1 base, leaving 6 bases of the junction unmatched. This CDR3 has 16 amino acids. The chain's CDR3 is CASSLGGGANTDTQYF. The CDR3 bases are TGTGCCAGCAGCTTAGGAGGGGGCGCAAACACAGATACGCAGTATTTT.

The chain is built from TRBV19 and TRBJ2-3; D not certain. The CDR3 length is 14 residues. Germline loops: CDR1 LNHDA, CDR2 SQIVND (reference sequence). The V gene lost 5 bases and the J gene lost 0 bases, with 9 bases spanning the gap. CDR3 amino acids: CASSPTRSTDTQYF. The CDR3 nucleotides read TGTGCCAGTAGTCCGACACGGAGCACAGATACGCAGTATTTT.

The chain recombines TRBV11-2 with TRBJ2-4; D possibly corresponds to TRBD2 (6 bases). The CDR3 runs 15 residues. Germline CDR1 is SGHAT and CDR2 is FQNNGV. Deletions cut 5 bases from V and 8 bases from J, with 19 bases between. The CDR3 sequence is CASSPAPRRGDIQYF. The CDR3 region has the DNA TGTGCCAGCAGCCCAGCCCCCCGGAGGGGAGACATTCAGTACTTC.

The rearrangement uses TRBV29-1 and TRBJ1-2, with 7 bases lining up with TRBD1. J gave up 2 bases and V 4 bases, and 4 bases lay outside the gene matches. Germline V gene lookup returns CDR1 SQVTM and CDR2 ANQGSEA. The CDR3 totals 13 residues. CDR3 region: CSVGKQGNYGYTF. The CDR3 DNA reads as TGCAGCGTTGGAAAACAGGGGAACTATGGCTACACCTTC.

This clone was counted a single time. This CDR3 reads CATSRESGTSGRAYEQYF. The CDR3 region has the DNA TGTGCCACCAGCAGAGAATCGGGGACTAGCGGGAGGGCCTACGAGCAGTACTTC. V usage is TRBV15 and J usage is TRBJ2-7; 16 nucleotides align to TRBD2. The CDR3 has 18 amino acids. V gave up 0 bases and J gave up 2 bases; unmatched junction bases: 4. The germline V gene encodes CDR1 LNHNV and CDR2 YYDKDF (reference sequence).